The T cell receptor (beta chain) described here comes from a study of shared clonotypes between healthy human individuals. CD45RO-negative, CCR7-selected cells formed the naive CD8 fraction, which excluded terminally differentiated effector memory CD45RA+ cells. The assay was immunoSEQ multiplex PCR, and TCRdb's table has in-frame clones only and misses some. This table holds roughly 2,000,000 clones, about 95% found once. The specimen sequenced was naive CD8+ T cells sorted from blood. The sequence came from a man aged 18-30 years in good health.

CDR3 sequence (DNA): TGTGCCAGTAGTATTTCATTGGAGGGCACTGAAGCTTTCTTT. Its translation is CASSISLEGTEAFF. This rearrangement joins TRBV19 to TRBJ1-1; D unresolved. The CDR3 loop spans 14 amino acids. Germline values: CDR1 LNHDA, CDR2 SQIVND (reference sequence). V shed 3 bases and J shed 4 bases, with 12 bases lying between them.